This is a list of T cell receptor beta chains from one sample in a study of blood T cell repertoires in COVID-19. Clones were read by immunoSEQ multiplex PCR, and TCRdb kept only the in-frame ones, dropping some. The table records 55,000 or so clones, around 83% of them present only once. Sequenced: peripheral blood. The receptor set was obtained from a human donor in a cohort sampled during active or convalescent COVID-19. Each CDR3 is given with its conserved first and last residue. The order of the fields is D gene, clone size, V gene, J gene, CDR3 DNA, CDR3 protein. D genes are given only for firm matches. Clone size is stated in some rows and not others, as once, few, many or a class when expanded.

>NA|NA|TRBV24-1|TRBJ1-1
TGTGCCACCAGTGCGGGACAGAACACTGAAGCTTTCTTT
CATSAGQNTEAFF
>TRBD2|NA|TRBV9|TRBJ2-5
TGTGCCAGCAGCGTAAGCGGGGGGTACCAAGAGACCCAGTACTTC
CASSVSGGYQETQYF
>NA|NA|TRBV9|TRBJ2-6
TGTGCCAGCAGCGTAGTTGGACAGATCTCTGGGGCCAACGTCCTGACTTTC
CASSVVGQISGANVLTF
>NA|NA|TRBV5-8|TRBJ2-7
TGTGCCAGCAGCTTCCCGGGGACATACGAGCAGTACTTC
CASSFPGTYEQYF
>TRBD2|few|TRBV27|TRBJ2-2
TGTGCCAGCAGTCCTGGACTAGCGGGGGGGGAGCTGTTTTTT
CASSPGLAGGELFF
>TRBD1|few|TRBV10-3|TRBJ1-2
TGTGCCATCAGCGACAGGGGTGACTATGGCTACACCTTC
CAISDRGDYGYTF
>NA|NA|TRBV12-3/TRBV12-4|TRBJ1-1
TGTGCCAGCAAGTGGGGCGGGAACACTGAAGCTTTCTTT
CASKWGGNTEAFF
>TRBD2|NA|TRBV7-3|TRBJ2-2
TGTGCCAGCAGCCCCAAGGCGGGGGCGAACACCGGGGAGCTGTTTTTT
CASSPKAGANTGELFF
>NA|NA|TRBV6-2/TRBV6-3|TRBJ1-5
TGTGCCAGCAGTTACGTGTCGGGACAATATAGCAATCAGCCCCAGCATTTT
CASSYVSGQYSNQPQHF
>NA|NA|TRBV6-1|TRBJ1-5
TGTGCCAGCAGTGAACGGAGTGCGGGGGTCAATCAGCCCCAGCATTTT
CASSERSAGVNQPQHF
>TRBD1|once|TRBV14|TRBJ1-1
TGTGCCAGCAGCCTCGGGACAGCGAACACTGAAGCTTTCTTT
CASSLGTANTEAFF
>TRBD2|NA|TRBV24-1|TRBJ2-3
TGTGCCACGGAAGCGGGGGGCTCCACAGATACGCAGTATTTT
CATEAGGSTDTQYF
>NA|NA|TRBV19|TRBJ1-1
TGTGCCAGTAGGGCACCGGGTTTTGCTTTCTTT
CASRAPGFAFF
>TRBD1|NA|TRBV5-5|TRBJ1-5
TGTGCCAGCAGCCGAACAGGGGGCAGCAATCAGCCCCAGCATTTT
CASSRTGGSNQPQHF
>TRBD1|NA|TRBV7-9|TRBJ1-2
TGTGCCAGCAGCCCAATCCGGGACAGGGACTATGGCTACACCTTC
CASSPIRDRDYGYTF
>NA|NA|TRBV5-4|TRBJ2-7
TGTGCCAGCAGTACGCAGGGAATCTACGAGCAGTACTTC
CASSTQGIYEQYF